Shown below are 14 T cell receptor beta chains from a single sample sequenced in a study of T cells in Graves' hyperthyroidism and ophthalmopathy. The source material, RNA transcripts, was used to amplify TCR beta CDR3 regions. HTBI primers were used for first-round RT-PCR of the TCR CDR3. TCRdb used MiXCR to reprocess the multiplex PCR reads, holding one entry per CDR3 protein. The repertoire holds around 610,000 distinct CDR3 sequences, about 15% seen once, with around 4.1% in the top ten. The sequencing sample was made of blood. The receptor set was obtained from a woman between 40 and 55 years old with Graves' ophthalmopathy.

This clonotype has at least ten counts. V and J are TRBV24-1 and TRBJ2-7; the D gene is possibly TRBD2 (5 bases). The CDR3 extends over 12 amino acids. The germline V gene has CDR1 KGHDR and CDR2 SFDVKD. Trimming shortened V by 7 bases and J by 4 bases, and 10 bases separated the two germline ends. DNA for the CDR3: TGTGCCACCAGCCACTCGGGGTACGAGCAGTACTTC. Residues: CATSHSGYEQYF.

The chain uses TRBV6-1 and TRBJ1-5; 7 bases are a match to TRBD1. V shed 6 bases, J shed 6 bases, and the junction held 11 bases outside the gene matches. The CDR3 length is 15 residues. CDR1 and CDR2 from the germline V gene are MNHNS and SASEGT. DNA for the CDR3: TGTGCCAGCAGGACAGACAGGGTGGTATCTCAGCCCCAGCATTTT. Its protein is CASRTDRVVSQPQHF.

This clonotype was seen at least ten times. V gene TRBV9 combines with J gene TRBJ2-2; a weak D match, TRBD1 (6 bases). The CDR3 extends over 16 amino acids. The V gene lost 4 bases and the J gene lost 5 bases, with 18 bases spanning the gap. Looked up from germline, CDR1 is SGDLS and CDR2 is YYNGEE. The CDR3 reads CASSKWGLGGTGELFF. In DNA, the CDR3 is TGTGCCAGCAGCAAATGGGGGCTAGGTGGTACCGGGGAGCTGTTTTTT.

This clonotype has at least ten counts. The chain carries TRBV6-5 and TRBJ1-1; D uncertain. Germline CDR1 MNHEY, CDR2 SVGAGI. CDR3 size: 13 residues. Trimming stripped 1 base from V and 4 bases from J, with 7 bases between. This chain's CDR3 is CASSYLAGTEAFF. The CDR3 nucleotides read TGTGCCAGCAGTTACTTGGCCGGCACTGAAGCTTTCTTT.

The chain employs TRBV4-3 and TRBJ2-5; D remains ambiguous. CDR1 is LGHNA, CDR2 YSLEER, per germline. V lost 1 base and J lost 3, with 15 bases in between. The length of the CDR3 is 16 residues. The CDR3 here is CASSQGNEVWKETQYF. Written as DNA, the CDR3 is TGCGCCAGCAGCCAAGGGAATGAAGTATGGAAAGAGACCCAGTACTTC.

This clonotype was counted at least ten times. The CDR3 DNA reads TGTGCCAGCAGTTTTGCCCAGCTGATGACTAGCGCACGACCCTACGAGCAGTACTTC. Protein sequence: CASSFAQLMTSARPYEQYF. This chain uses TRBV12-3 or TRBV12-4 with TRBJ2-7, with TRBD2 identical over 8 bases. The CDR3 runs 19 residues. With V trimmed by 3 bases and J by 2 bases, 18 bases remained unmatched.

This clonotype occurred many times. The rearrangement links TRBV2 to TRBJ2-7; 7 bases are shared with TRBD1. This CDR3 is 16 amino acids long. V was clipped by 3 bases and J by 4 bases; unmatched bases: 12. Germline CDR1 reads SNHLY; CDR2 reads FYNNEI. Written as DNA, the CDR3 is TGTGCCAGCAGTGATTCCGGGATGAGGGGGCTATACGAGCAGTACTTC. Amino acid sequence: CASSDSGMRGLYEQYF.

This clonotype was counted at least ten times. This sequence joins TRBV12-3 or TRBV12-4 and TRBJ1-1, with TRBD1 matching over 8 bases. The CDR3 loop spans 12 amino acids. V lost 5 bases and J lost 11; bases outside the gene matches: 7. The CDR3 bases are TGTGCCAGCAGTCAAGCGCGGGACAGGGCTTTCTTT. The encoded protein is CASSQARDRAFF.

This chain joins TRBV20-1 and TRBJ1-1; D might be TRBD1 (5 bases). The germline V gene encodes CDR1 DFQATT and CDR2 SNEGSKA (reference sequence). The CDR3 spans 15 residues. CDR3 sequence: CRNTGVVGVNTEAFF. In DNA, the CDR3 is TGCAGAAATACAGGAGTCGTTGGTGTGAACACTGAAGCTTTCTTT.

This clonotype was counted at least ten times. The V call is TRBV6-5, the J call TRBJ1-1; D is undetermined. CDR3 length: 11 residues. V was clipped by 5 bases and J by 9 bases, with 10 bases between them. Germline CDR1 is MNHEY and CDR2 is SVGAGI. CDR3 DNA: TGTGCCAGCAGTACCATGAGCAAAGCTTTCTTT. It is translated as CASSTMSKAFF.

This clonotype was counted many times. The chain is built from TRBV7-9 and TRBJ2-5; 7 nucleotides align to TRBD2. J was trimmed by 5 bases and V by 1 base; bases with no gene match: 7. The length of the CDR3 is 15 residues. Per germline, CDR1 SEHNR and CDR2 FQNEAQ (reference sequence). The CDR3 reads CASSLGGGSKETQYF. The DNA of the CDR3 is TGTGCCAGCAGCTTAGGTGGCGGGAGTAAGGAGACCCAGTACTTC.

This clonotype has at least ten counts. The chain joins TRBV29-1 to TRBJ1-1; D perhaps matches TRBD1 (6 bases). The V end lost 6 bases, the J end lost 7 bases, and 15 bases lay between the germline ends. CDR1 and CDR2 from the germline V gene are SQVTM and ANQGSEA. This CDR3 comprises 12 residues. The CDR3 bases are TGCAGCGTCGCCGACAGGACCCTTGAAGCTTTCTTT. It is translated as CSVADRTLEAFF.

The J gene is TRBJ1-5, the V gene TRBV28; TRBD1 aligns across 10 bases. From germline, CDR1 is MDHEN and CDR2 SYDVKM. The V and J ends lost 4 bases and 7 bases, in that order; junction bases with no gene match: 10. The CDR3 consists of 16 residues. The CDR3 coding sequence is TGTGCCAGCAGTTGGAGACAGGGGGCGAGGGGACAGCCCCAGCATTTT. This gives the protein CASSWRQGARGQPQHF.

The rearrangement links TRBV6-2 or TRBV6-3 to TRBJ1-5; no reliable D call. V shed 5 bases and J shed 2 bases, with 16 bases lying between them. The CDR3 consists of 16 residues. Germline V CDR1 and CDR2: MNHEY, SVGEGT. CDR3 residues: CASSVSGKRGNQPQHF. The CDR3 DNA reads TGTGCCAGCAGTGTGTCAGGCAAGAGAGGCAATCAGCCCCAGCATTTT.